This T cell receptor (beta chain) was observed in a study of shared clonotypes between healthy human individuals. Points from the study as a whole: Generally, naive subsets (rather than memory subsets) showed larger estimated richness. Though the depth was large, rarefaction showed that sorted-subset sequencing was incomplete.

Naive CD8 populations comprised CD45RO-negative cells positively selected for CCR7, excluding terminally differentiated effector memory CD45RA+ cells. Trimming left V 0 bases short and J 5 bases short, with 3 bases between. Per the germline V gene, CDR1 is SGHRS and CDR2 is YFSETQ. The CDR3 consists of 11 residues. As regards this clone: The antigen remains unidentified.

Sequencing used immunoSEQ multiplex PCR; TCRdb keeps in-frame clones, though not all of them. This table has about 680,000 clones, 92% appearing once. The chain uses TRBV5-1 and TRBJ2-7; no firm D call. Material: naive CD8+ T cells sorted from blood. The clonotype comes from a man aged 30 to 45 in good health. CDR3 loop: CASSLGNEQYF. DNA for the CDR3: TGCGCCAGCAGCTTGGGTAACGAGCAGTACTTC.